One sample yielded the 17 T cell receptor beta chains listed below, sequenced in a study of cytomegalovirus exposure and HLA in healthy donors. In the PCR, 60 Vbeta and 13 Jbeta primers were used. TCRdb keeps only in-frame clones here, not all; method: immunoSEQ multiplex PCR. The sample yields about 120,000 clones, more than 15% seen once. Source material: PBMCs. These TCRs come from a female donor in good health and CMV-seropositive.

The V and J genes are TRBV9 and TRBJ2-7; D call uncertain. Germline CDR1 is SGDLS and CDR2 is YYNGEE. V was shortened by 4 bases and J by 4 bases, with 12 bases between the two germline ends. This CDR3 is built from 13 residues. DNA of the CDR3: TGTGCCAGCAGCACCGGTGATCTATACGAGCAGTACTTC. It translates to CASSTGDLYEQYF.

This clone was observed a handful of times. The chain carries TRBV9 and TRBJ2-7; D possibly corresponds to TRBD1 (5 bases). The CDR3 is made up of 15 amino acids. Germline V lookup: CDR1 SGDLS, CDR2 YYNGEE. Trimming left V 3 bases short and J 9 bases short, with 22 bases between. CDR3 in amino acids: CASSAYDSSPSRQYF. DNA for the CDR3: TGTGCCAGCAGCGCATACGACAGCTCACCCAGTCGGCAGTACTTC.

The sample holds a few counts of this clone. The chain has TRBV5-1 and TRBJ2-7; TRBD1 is a possible D gene (5 bases). Per the germline V gene, CDR1 is SGHRS and CDR2 is YFSETQ. The CDR3 is made up of 16 amino acids. Trimming removed 0 bases at V and 2 bases at J, with 15 bases between. CDR3 in amino acids: CASSLAPGILTYEQYF. In DNA, the CDR3 is TGCGCCAGCAGCTTGGCCCCAGGGATTCTTACCTACGAGCAGTACTTC.

The genes are TRBV7-8 and TRBJ1-5, with 7 bases aligning to TRBD1. V shed 0 bases, J shed 7 bases, and the junction held 6 bases outside the gene matches. In germline, CDR1 is SGHVS, CDR2 FQNEAQ. The CDR3 is 15 amino acids. The CDR3 bases are TGTGCCAGCAGCTTAGCTTTGACAGGGATACAGCCCCAGCATTTT. Amino acids: CASSLALTGIQPQHF.

Only a few counts were recorded for this clone. The chain recombines TRBV4-3 with TRBJ1-2; 8 bases are shared with TRBD1. Per germline, CDR1 LGHNA and CDR2 YSLEER. CDR3 length: 15 residues. Losses at the gene ends were 4 bases for V and 4 bases for J; bases not matched to a gene: 8. The CDR3 region has the DNA TGCGCCAGCAGCCGTTCGACGGGACAGGTCTATGGCTACACCTTC. The encoded protein is CASSRSTGQVYGYTF.

This clone was observed a handful of times. The genes are TRBV6-5 and TRBJ1-6; the D gene is possibly TRBD1 (5 bases). This CDR3 has 13 residues. Trimming took 0 bases from V and 13 from J, leaving 10 bases between them. Germline CDR1 MNHEY, CDR2 SVGAGI. CDR3 residues: CASSYSGQGPLHF. The CDR3 nucleotides are TGTGCCAGCAGTTACTCAGGGCAGGGTCCCCTCCACTTT.

This clone was counted a few times. The genes are TRBV30 and TRBJ1-1, with unresolved D. Trimming left V 0 bases short and J 4 bases short, with 12 bases between. CDR3 length: 14 amino acids. Germline CDR1 GTSNPN, CDR2 SVGIG (reference sequence). The CDR3 loop is CAWSVSSLPTEAFF. The CDR3, as DNA: TGTGCCTGGAGTGTATCCTCACTCCCCACTGAAGCTTTCTTT.

The sample holds a few counts of this clone. V and J are TRBV28 and TRBJ1-1; 10 bases line up with TRBD1. The V gene end was trimmed by 8 bases and the J gene end by 6 bases; junction bases not matched to a gene: 3. The CDR3 extends over 12 amino acids. CDR1 is MDHEN and CDR2 is SYDVKM in the germline V gene. The CDR3 bases are TGTGCCAGCTGGGGACAGGGGCCTGAAGCTTTCTTT. The encoded protein is CASWGQGPEAFF.

Only a few counts were recorded for this clone. V usage is TRBV5-1 and J usage is TRBJ2-6, with a weak D call TRBD1 (6 bases). The germline CDR1 and CDR2 sequences are SGHRS and YFSETQ. The CDR3 is 20 residues long. Deletions cut 4 bases from V and 1 base from J, with 24 bases between. The CDR3 sequence is CASSERPPGHITSGANVLTF. The CDR3, as DNA: TGCGCCAGCAGCGAGCGCCCTCCGGGACACATAACTTCTGGGGCCAACGTCCTGACTTTC.

The rearrangement uses TRBV5-6 and TRBJ2-3; D is possibly TRBD2 (6 bases). Trimming cost V 5 bases and J 0 bases, with 13 bases left between them. This CDR3 is 15 amino acids long. Germline loops: CDR1 SGHDT, CDR2 YYEEEE. Here the CDR3 reads CASRPTGTSTDTQYF. The CDR3 DNA reads as TGTGCCAGCAGACCCACGGGGACTAGCACAGATACGCAGTATTTT.

The sample holds a few counts of this clone. The genes are TRBV7-9 and TRBJ2-7; D is possibly TRBD2 (6 bases). The CDR3 is made up of 15 amino acids. Between the trimmed V and J ends, which lost 1 base and 3 bases, there was a span of 13 bases. In germline, CDR1 is SEHNR, CDR2 FQNEAQ (reference sequence). CDR3 nucleotide sequence: TGTGCCAGCAGCTTAGTCTCGGGGGACCTCTACGAGCAGTACTTC. It codes for CASSLVSGDLYEQYF.

This clone has only a few counts. The gene calls are TRBV7-8 and TRBJ2-5, with D perhaps TRBD2 (6 bases). The CDR3 has 16 residues. CDR1 SGHVS and CDR2 FQNEAQ come from the germline V gene. Trimming removed 4 bases from V and 4 bases from J, with 19 bases in between. The CDR3 spells CASSWRDHRPSETQYF. CDR3 in DNA: TGTGCCAGCAGCTGGAGGGACCATCGGCCCTCAGAGACCCAGTACTTC.

The rearrangement uses TRBV11-2 and TRBJ2-3; no clear D. V was trimmed by 1 base and J by 5 bases, leaving 7 bases between them. Germline lookup yields CDR1 SGHAT and CDR2 FQNNGV. This CDR3 contains 13 residues. The CDR3 DNA is TGTGCCAGCAGCTTAGGAGGAGTAGATACGCAGTATTTT. Residues: CASSLGGVDTQYF.

This clone showed up just a few times. The chain is built from TRBV29-1 and TRBJ1-2, with D maybe TRBD1 (5 bases). V lost 2 bases to trimming and J lost 0 bases, with 13 bases between them. The germline V gene has CDR1 SQVTM and CDR2 ANQGSEA. This CDR3 contains 15 residues. Here the CDR3 reads CSVEIQEAANYGYTF. The DNA for the CDR3 is TGCAGCGTTGAAATACAGGAAGCTGCTAACTATGGCTACACCTTC.

The gene calls are TRBV30 and TRBJ1-1, with 9 bases identical to TRBD1. The trim removed 4 bases at V and 4 bases at J, leaving 13 bases unmatched. Germline CDR1 and CDR2: GTSNPN and SVGIG (reference sequence). The CDR3 loop spans 16 amino acids. In DNA, the CDR3 is TGTGCCTGGATCGGGATACAGGGGGCGTGGATCACTGAAGCTTTCTTT. The encoded protein is CAWIGIQGAWITEAFF.

V is TRBV28 and J is TRBJ1-2, with 7 nucleotides matching TRBD1. With V trimmed by 6 bases and J by 8 bases, 9 bases remained unmatched. From germline, CDR1 is MDHEN and CDR2 SYDVKM. This CDR3 region has 13 residues. CDR3 in DNA: TGTGCCAGCAGACCCGACAGGGATGGCGGCTACACCTTC. Translation: CASRPDRDGGYTF.

This clone was seen only a few times. The genes are TRBV6-5 and TRBJ1-2; D call uncertain. V dropped 5 bases and J dropped 4 bases, with 14 bases sitting between them. This CDR3 contains 14 residues. Germline V CDR1 and CDR2: MNHEY, SVGAGI. The CDR3 bases are TGTGCCAGCAGTCCCATATCAGTGTTCTATGGCTACACCTTC. Protein product: CASSPISVFYGYTF.